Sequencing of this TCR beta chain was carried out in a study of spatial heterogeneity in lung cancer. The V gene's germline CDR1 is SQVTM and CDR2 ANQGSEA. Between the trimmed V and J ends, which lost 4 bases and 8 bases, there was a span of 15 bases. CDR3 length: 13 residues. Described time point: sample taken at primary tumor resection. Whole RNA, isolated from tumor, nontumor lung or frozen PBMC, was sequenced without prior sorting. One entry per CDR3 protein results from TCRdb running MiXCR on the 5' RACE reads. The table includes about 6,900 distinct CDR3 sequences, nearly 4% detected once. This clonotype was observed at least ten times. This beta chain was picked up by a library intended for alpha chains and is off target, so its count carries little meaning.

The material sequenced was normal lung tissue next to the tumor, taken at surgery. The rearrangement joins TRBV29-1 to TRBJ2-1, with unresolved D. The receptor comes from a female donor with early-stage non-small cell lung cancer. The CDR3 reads CSVVGQYSHEQFF. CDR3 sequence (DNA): TGCAGCGTTGTAGGTCAGTACAGCCATGAGCAGTTCTTC.